This entry is about one TCR beta chain. The entry originates in a study of T-cell reconstitution after alpha-beta-depleted transplantation in children. Unique molecular identifiers featured in how the TCRbeta library was prepared. TCRdb re-derived calls from the PCR reads in MiXCR, one entry per CDR3 protein. This table has some 350,000 distinct CDR3 sequences, under 13% appearing once. Trimming stripped 8 bases from V and 0 bases from J, with 8 bases between. In germline, CDR1 is MDHEN, CDR2 SYDVKM. The length of the CDR3 is 13 residues. The chain uses TRBV28 and TRBJ1-5; no clear D. The receptor's source is a human donor who donated a stem cell graft to a child with acute lymphoblastic leukemia. Sequencing was performed on PBMCs from the stem cell graft donor, taken from the stem cell graft. The CDR3 DNA sequence: TGTGCCAGCGGGGAGTATAGCAATCAGCCCCAGCATTTT. Amino acids: CASGEYSNQPQHF.